The 28 T cell receptor beta chains below all came from one sample that was sequenced in a study of cytomegalovirus exposure and HLA in healthy donors (dated by TCRdb to the late 2010s). The library was produced with the immunoSEQ multiplex PCR assay. A mixture of 60 forward primers for TCR Vbeta segments and 13 reverse primers for TCR Jbeta segments was used in the multiplex PCR. Not all clones reach the TCRdb copy of this immuneACCESS table, which keeps in-frame sequences only. Checked studies attribute under half of the gap to unresolved V genes and leave the rest unexplained. The sample table records about 86,000 clones; roughly 85% of these occur just once. Around 6% of the sample comes from the top ten. The sample was PBMCs. These receptors were collected from a female donor in good health and CMV-seronegative.

The chain is built from TRBV10-3 and TRBJ1-2; a weak D match, TRBD1 (6 bases). V shed 6 bases and J shed 8 bases, with 16 bases lying between them. CDR1 is ENHRY, CDR2 SYGVKD, per germline. The CDR3 has 13 residues. CDR3: CAIRPLIRGGYTF. The CDR3 region has the DNA TGTGCCATCAGACCCCTAATTAGGGGGGGCTACACCTTC.

This clone was seen only once. The V and J genes are TRBV19 and TRBJ1-2, with 7 nucleotides matching TRBD1. CDR1 is LNHDA and CDR2 is SQIVND in the germline V gene (reference sequence). V shed 7 bases, J shed 4 bases, and the junction held 9 bases outside the gene matches. CDR3 length: 14 residues. The CDR3 DNA reads TGTGCCAGTATATCGGCGGGGACAGCCTATGGCTACACCTTC. Translated: CASISAGTAYGYTF.

The chain employs TRBV7-9 and TRBJ1-5; D unclear. The CDR3 covers 12 residues. Germline loops: CDR1 SEHNR, CDR2 FQNEAQ (reference sequence). Trimming removed 8 bases at V and 3 bases at J, with 8 bases between. The CDR3 is CASGQTNQPQHF. The CDR3 nucleotides read TGTGCCAGCGGGCAGACCAATCAGCCCCAGCATTTT.

This clone was recorded a few times. V usage is TRBV19 and J usage is TRBJ1-2; D not resolved. From germline, CDR1 is LNHDA and CDR2 SQIVND (reference sequence). Trimming left V 4 bases short and J 4 bases short, with 16 bases between. The length of the CDR3 is 15 residues. The CDR3 nucleotides read TGTGCCAGTAGTACCGGTGAGGCTGAACTCTATGGCTACACCTTC. It encodes CASSTGEAELYGYTF. Complete variable domain (other parts from reference TRBV19 and TRBJ1-2): DGGITQSPKYLFRKEGQNVTLSCEQNLNHDAMYWYRQDPGQGLRLIYYSQIVNDFQKGDIAEGYSVSREKKESFPLTVTSAQKNPTAFYLCASSTGEAELYGYTFGSGTRLTVV.

The J gene is TRBJ1-2, the V gene TRBV7-9; no definite D call. V lost 4 bases to trimming and J lost 0 bases, with 15 bases between them. Germline V gene data show CDR1 as SEHNR and CDR2 as FQNEAQ (reference sequence). The CDR3 spans 16 residues. Written as DNA, the CDR3 is TGTGCCAGCAGCTCCCTCCGGGGAACGGCTAACTATGGCTACACCTTC. It translates to CASSSLRGTANYGYTF.

The chain recombines TRBV7-9 with TRBJ2-7; D is possibly TRBD1 (6 bases). This CDR3 has 14 residues. V was pared by 3 bases and J by 5 bases, with 14 bases between. Germline lookup yields CDR1 SEHNR and CDR2 FQNEAQ (reference sequence). In DNA form, the CDR3 reads TGTGCCAGCAGCTTTTCTAGGACAGCCGACGAGCAGTACTTC. Translating it yields CASSFSRTADEQYF.

CDR3 in DNA: TGTGCCACCAGCAGAAAGTCAGGGACAGTCGACGACACTGAAGCTTTCTTT. Translated: CATSRKSGTVDDTEAFF. This chain connects TRBV15 to TRBJ1-1, with TRBD1 matching over 7 bases. Germline trimming cut 2 bases from V and 3 bases from J; bases unmatched to any gene: 12. This CDR3 has 17 residues. CDR1 and CDR2 (germline): LNHNV, YYDKDF (reference sequence).

This clone turned up a few times. The junction and the germline gene differ at one end; a read error may be behind it. This rearrangement joins TRBV27 to TRBJ2-7; perhaps TRBD1 as D (6 bases). CDR3 length equals 11 residues. Looked up from germline, CDR1 is MNHEY and CDR2 is SMNVEV (reference sequence). The chain's CDR3 is CASSRRQELSF. In DNA form, the CDR3 reads TGTGCCAGCAGTAGACGACAGGAGTTAAGCTTC.

This chain joins TRBV6-5 and TRBJ1-2; TRBD1 agrees at 8 bases. The CDR3 is 15 amino acids. Germline CDR1 MNHEY, CDR2 SVGAGI. Trimming took 0 bases from V and 3 from J; bases not matched to a gene: 3. CDR3 region: CASSYSPGGDYGYTF. Written as DNA, the CDR3 is TGTGCCAGCAGTTACTCCCCAGGGGGCGACTATGGCTACACCTTC.

V is TRBV7-2 and J is TRBJ2-5; 11 bases match TRBD2. V lost 1 base and J lost 3; bases outside the gene matches: 1. The CDR3 extends over 15 amino acids. Germline CDR1 SGHTA, CDR2 FQGNSA. The CDR3 DNA is TGTGCCAGCAGCTTAGTAGCGGGAGGGGAAGAGACCCAGTACTTC. Amino acid sequence: CASSLVAGGEETQYF.

In DNA form, the CDR3 reads TGTGCCAGCACCCGGGGGGGGACTAGTAGGTCCTATGAGCAGTTCTTC. This codes for CASTRGGTSRSYEQFF. The chain links TRBV19 to TRBJ2-1, with TRBD2 identical over 8 bases. In germline, CDR1 is LNHDA, CDR2 SQIVND (reference sequence). Trimming removed 9 bases from V and 8 bases from J; junction bases left unmatched: 18. The CDR3 contains 16 residues.

The chain is built from TRBV7-2 and TRBJ2-1; D is perhaps TRBD2 (6 bases). V lost 6 bases and J lost 0, with 12 bases in between. This CDR3 contains 15 residues. Per the germline V gene, CDR1 is SGHTA and CDR2 is FQGNSA. The CDR3 coding sequence is TGTGCCAGCAGTCACGACGGGAGCTCCTACAATGAGCAGTTCTTC. Its protein product is CASSHDGSSYNEQFF.

The V call is TRBV9, the J call TRBJ2-2; possible D gene TRBD2, 7 bases. Germline V CDR1 and CDR2: SGDLS, YYNGEE. The CDR3 covers 18 residues. V was pared by 0 bases and J by 4 bases, with 19 bases between. The CDR3 is CASSVVSGGWVSTGELFF. The CDR3 nucleotides are TGTGCCAGCAGCGTAGTGTCGGGGGGCTGGGTTAGCACCGGGGAGCTGTTTTTT.

In this sample, this clone turned up once. The chain has TRBV19 and TRBJ1-1, with unresolved D. There are 15 residues in the CDR3. From germline, CDR1 is LNHDA and CDR2 SQIVND (reference sequence). Trimming removed 3 bases from V and 0 bases from J, with 11 bases in between. CDR3 sequence: CASSMSGRMNTEAFF. In nucleotides, the CDR3 is TGTGCCAGTAGTATGAGCGGACGGATGAACACTGAAGCTTTCTTT.

V and J are TRBV15 and TRBJ2-3, with 7 nucleotides matching TRBD1. The J segment lost 1 base and the V segment lost 5 bases, leaving 6 bases of the junction unmatched. The germline V gene has CDR1 LNHNV and CDR2 YYDKDF (reference sequence). The CDR3 covers 15 residues. The CDR3: CATSVRTGRTDTQYF. Written as DNA, the CDR3 is TGTGCCACCAGCGTCAGGACAGGCCGCACAGATACGCAGTATTTT.

The V gene is TRBV7-9, the J gene TRBJ1-3; D is unclear. From germline, CDR1 is SEHNR and CDR2 FQNEAQ (reference sequence). V lost 2 bases, J lost 0 bases, and 5 bases lay in between. This CDR3 comprises 14 residues. CDR3 nucleotide sequence: TGTGCCAGCAGCTTATCAGTCTCTGGAAACACCATATATTTT. It translates to CASSLSVSGNTIYF.

This chain links TRBV19 with TRBJ1-5, with D unresolved. The ends were cut back, 0 bases at V and 9 bases at J, with 18 bases in the middle. Germline loops: CDR1 LNHDA, CDR2 SQIVND (reference sequence). The CDR3 contains 16 residues. CDR3 coding DNA: TGTGCCAGTAGTATAGATCTGGGCGGGAAGCAGGCGCCCCAGCATTTT. It specifies CASSIDLGGKQAPQHF.

The chain links TRBV5-4 to TRBJ2-5; 10 bases align to TRBD1. The CDR3 is 14 amino acids. Germline values: CDR1 SGHNT, CDR2 YYREEE (reference sequence). Trimming cost V 4 bases and J 7 bases; bases outside gene matches: 7. The CDR3 sequence is CASSRQGATLTQYF. The CDR3 DNA sequence: TGTGCCAGCAGCCGACAGGGGGCAACTTTGACCCAGTACTTC.

The V and J genes are TRBV7-8 and TRBJ2-7, with 8 bases that match TRBD1. The CDR3 spans 14 residues. V was clipped by 3 bases and J by 3 bases; unmatched bases: 4. CDR1 is SGHVS, CDR2 FQNEAQ, per germline. CDR3 sequence reads: CASSFGDRGYEQYF. The CDR3 bases are TGTGCCAGCAGCTTCGGCGACAGGGGCTACGAGCAGTACTTC.

Comment on this clone: The junction shows a germline mismatch at one end, possibly a read error. The chain recombines TRBV7-7 with TRBJ2-2, with a weak D call TRBD1 (5 bases). Germline CDR1 and CDR2: SSHAT and FNYEAQ (reference sequence). The length of the CDR3 is 14 residues. The CDR3 sequence: CASSPTGNTGELFF. In DNA, the CDR3 is TGTGCTAGCAGCCCAACAGGGAACACCGGGGAGCTGTTTTTT.

In its sample, this clone was seen once. The chain joins TRBV10-3 to TRBJ2-1; 7 bases fit TRBD2. V was clipped by 8 bases and J by 8 bases; unmatched bases: 9. Germline loops: CDR1 ENHRY, CDR2 SYGVKD. The length of the CDR3 is 13 residues. The CDR3 here is CAILGGSQDEQFF. CDR3 in DNA: TGTGCCATCTTAGGCGGGAGCCAGGATGAGCAGTTCTTC.

Notes on this clone: Other nucleotide sequences in the sample specify the same CDR3. The V and J genes are TRBV6-5 and TRBJ1-1; D unresolved. The CDR3 consists of 13 residues. Trimming cost V 0 bases and J 4 bases, with 6 bases left between them. Germline CDR1 reads MNHEY; CDR2 reads SVGAGI. The CDR3 DNA reads as TGTGCCAGCAGTTACTCGGCGGGCACTGAAGCTTTCTTT. Its translation is CASSYSAGTEAFF.

The chain uses TRBV6-6 and TRBJ2-3; perhaps TRBD2 as D (6 bases). The CDR3 has 14 residues. The V gene's germline CDR1 is MNHNY and CDR2 SVGAGI (reference sequence). Trimming took off 6 bases at V and 4 bases at J, with 14 bases between the two ends. The CDR3 DNA reads as TGTGCCAGCAGGGAAAAGGGAGGCGCAGATACGCAGTATTTT. Protein product: CASREKGGADTQYF.

The chain has TRBV19 and TRBJ2-7; D gene uncertain. Germline V CDR1 and CDR2: LNHDA, SQIVND (reference sequence). The V and J ends lost 5 bases and 5 bases respectively, with 16 bases between them. The CDR3 contains 14 residues. Written as DNA, the CDR3 is TGTGCCAGTAGTTATAATCTACCTCCCGACGAGCAGTACTTC. The encoded protein is CASSYNLPPDEQYF.

This rearrangement joins TRBV7-8 to TRBJ1-2; D is undetermined. Per the germline V gene, CDR1 is SGHVS and CDR2 is FQNEAQ. Trimming removed 1 base from V and 0 bases from J, with 9 bases in between. CDR3 length: 15 residues. The CDR3 region has the DNA TGTGCCAGCAGCTTAGTTCAGGCTTCTAACTATGGCTACACCTTC. Translating it yields CASSLVQASNYGYTF.

This clone was seen once. The V and J genes are TRBV5-1 and TRBJ2-1, with D maybe TRBD2 (5 bases). The CDR3 has 15 residues. V was cut by 0 bases and J by 8 bases, with 15 bases left in between. Germline V CDR1 and CDR2: SGHRS, YFSETQ. The CDR3: CASSLGGLPKDEQFF. The CDR3 nucleotides are TGCGCCAGCAGCTTGGGTGGACTCCCTAAGGATGAGCAGTTCTTC. The full variable domain, with the rest looked up from reference TRBV5-1 and TRBJ2-1, is KAGVTQTPRYLIKTRGQQVTLSCSPISGHRSVSWYQQTPGQGLQFLFEYFSETQRNKGNFPGRFSGRQFSNSRSEMNVSTLELGDSALYLCASSLGGLPKDEQFFGPGTRLTVL.

The CDR3 bases are TGCAGCGTCCACGGGACAGATGGCTACACCTTC. This sequence encodes CSVHGTDGYTF. The chain joins TRBV29-1 to TRBJ1-2; 7 nucleotides align to TRBD1. Germline-derived CDR1 and CDR2 are SQVTM and ANQGSEA. The CDR3 runs to 11 residues. V lost 6 bases and J lost 6; bases outside the gene matches: 4.

The rearrangement uses TRBV5-1 and TRBJ2-3; D perhaps matches TRBD2 (6 bases). Between the trimmed V and J ends, which lost 6 bases and 2 bases, there was a span of 16 bases. Germline V gene lookup returns CDR1 SGHRS and CDR2 YFSETQ. CDR3 length equals 15 residues. CDR3 in DNA: TGCGCCAGCACCCGGGACTCGCCAGTCACAGATACGCAGTATTTT. As protein: CASTRDSPVTDTQYF.